Each of the 5 T cell receptor beta chains below was sequenced from the same sample in a study of T cell responses to AZD1222 COVID-19 vaccine. The table came from immunoSEQ multiplex PCR; TCRdb's copy has only in-frame clones and leaves some out. This sample yields 86,000 or so clones, of which roughly 84% are seen a single time; about 6% belongs to the top ten. This sample comprised peripheral blood, obtained 28 days after the second AZD1222 dose. The receptors were sampled from an adult who received the AZD1222 COVID-19 vaccine.

The V call is TRBV11-3, the J call TRBJ2-2; perhaps TRBD1 as D (7 bases). CDR3 length: 17 residues. The germline CDR1 and CDR2 sequences are SGHNT and YENEEA. The germline V and J ends were trimmed by 3 bases and 2 bases, with 16 bases remaining between them. CDR3 in DNA: TGTGCCAGCAGCTTCGGGGGACAGCTTACCAACACCGGGGAGCTGTTTTTT. Translating gives CASSFGGQLTNTGELFF. Full variable domain (missing parts from reference TRBV11-3 and TRBJ2-2): EAGVVQSPRYKIIEKKQPVAFWCNPISGHNTLYWYLQNLGQGPELLIRYENEEAVDDSQLPKDRFSAERLKGVDSTLKIQPAELGDSAVYLCASSFGGQLTNTGELFFGEGSRLTVL.

This sequence joins TRBV24-1 and TRBJ1-1; D gene uncertain. The V end lost 4 bases, the J end lost 1 base, and 9 bases lay between the germline ends. Germline V gives CDR1 KGHDR, CDR2 SFDVKD. The CDR3 runs 14 residues. In DNA form, the CDR3 reads TGTGCCACCAGTGAAGCCGGGCCGAACACTGAAGCTTTCTTT. This sequence encodes CATSEAGPNTEAFF.

CDR3 DNA sequence: TGTGCCAGCAGCTTCGGGACTAGCGGGAGGACAGATACGCAGTATTTT. Protein sequence: CASSFGTSGRTDTQYF. The chain joins TRBV6-2 or TRBV6-3 to TRBJ2-3, with 15 bases aligning to TRBD2. Germline V lookup: CDR1 MNHEY, CDR2 SVGEGT. This CDR3 spans 16 amino acids. The V and J ends lost 6 bases and 3 bases, in that order; junction bases with no gene match: 4.

J is TRBJ1-2 and V is TRBV10-3; no reliable D call. V was shortened by 4 bases and J by 6 bases, with 12 bases between the two germline ends. CDR1 is ENHRY, CDR2 SYGVKD, per germline. There are 13 residues in the CDR3. CDR3 DNA: TGTGCCATCAGTGGCATTGAGGTGGATGGCTACACCTTC. It specifies CAISGIEVDGYTF.

Here the CDR3 DNA reads TGTGCCAGCAGGGGTCCGGGGACACTGGAGGGTTTGAGGAGCTACACCTTC. Its protein is CASRGPGTLEGLRSYTF. This sequence joins TRBV28 and TRBJ1-2, with a tentative D call TRBD1 (6 bases). The CDR3 runs to 17 residues. Germline lookup yields CDR1 MDHEN and CDR2 SYDVKM. The V end was cut by 6 bases, the J end by 9 bases, with 29 bases between.